These T cell receptor beta chains were read from a single sample in a study of CD4+ T cells in melanoma. Using immunoSEQ multiplex PCR, the repertoire was profiled, and TCRdb retains in-frame clones only, with some absent. Altogether approximately 9,400 clones are present, roughly 60% being singletons, with the ten largest covering about 13%. Source material: cells from a culture (not recorded whether cultured in vitro). The receptors shown here come from a human donor with melanoma. The CDR3 runs from the conserved cysteine through the conserved F or W.

V gene	CDR3 length	J gene	CDR3 protein
TRBV4-1	16	TRBJ1-5	CASSQVKGALNQPQHF
TRBV9	15	TRBJ2-2	CASSSRDRVIGELFF
TRBV19	14	TRBJ1-5	CASSRGQGDQPQHF
TRBV5-1	16	TRBJ2-3	CASRFGTGGKTDTQYF
TRBV5-1	14	TRBJ2-7	CASRGDWPSYEQYF
TRBV27	15	TRBJ2-1	CASSSWGFSYNEQFF
TRBV5-1	14	TRBJ1-1	CASSSEGMGTEAFF
TRBV11-2	15	TRBJ2-1	CASSLRGGQGAKQFF
TRBV19	13	TRBJ2-4	CASSIGGKNIQYF
TRBV29-1	12	TRBJ1-1	CSVAQGLAEAFF
TRBV19	13	TRBJ1-5	CASTTDPKGPQHF
TRBV5-1	13	TRBJ1-5	CASSLNSWGAQHF
TRBV5-6	15	TRBJ2-7	CASSTLQGARDEQYF
TRBV19	13	TRBJ1-2	CASSMAGDYGYTF
TRBV30	14	TRBJ2-2	CAWSGGGGTGELFF
TRBV5-6	14	TRBJ2-7	CASSAGPLGYEQYF
TRBV10-3	15	TRBJ1-6	CAIRALDRGSSPLHF
TRBV19	15	TRBJ1-5	CASSIGGRENQPQHF
TRBV21-1	14	TRBJ2-3	CASSRSGNTDTQYF
TRBV7-9	13	TRBJ2-1	CASSLGGNFEQFF
TRBV9	16	TRBJ2-1	CASSVASQGAGNEQFF
TRBV7-9	18	TRBJ2-7	CASSRGTGGLANSYEQYF